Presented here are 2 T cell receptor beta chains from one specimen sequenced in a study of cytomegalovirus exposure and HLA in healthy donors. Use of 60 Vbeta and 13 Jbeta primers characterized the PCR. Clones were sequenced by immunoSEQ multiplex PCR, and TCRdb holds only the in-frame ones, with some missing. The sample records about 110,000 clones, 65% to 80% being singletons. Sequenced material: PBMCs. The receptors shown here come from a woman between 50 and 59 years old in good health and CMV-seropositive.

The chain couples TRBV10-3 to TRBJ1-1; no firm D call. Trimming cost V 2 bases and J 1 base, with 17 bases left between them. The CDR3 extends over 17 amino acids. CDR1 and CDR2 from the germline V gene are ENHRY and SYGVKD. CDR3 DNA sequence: TGTGCCATCAGTGAGGGGCAGGTAAGGCATGGGAACACTGAAGCTTTCTTT. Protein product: CAISEGQVRHGNTEAFF.

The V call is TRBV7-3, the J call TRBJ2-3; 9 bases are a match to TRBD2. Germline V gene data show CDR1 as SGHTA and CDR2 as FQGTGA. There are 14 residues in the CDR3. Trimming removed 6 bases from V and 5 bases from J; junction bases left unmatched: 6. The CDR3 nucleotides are TGTGCCAGCAGTGGGCGGGGGGGCTTAGATACGCAGTATTTT. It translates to CASSGRGGLDTQYF.